The text below deals with one TCR beta chain. Its antigen is unknown. The assay was carried out at the deep level. Each subset's genomic DNA was shared equally among a number of immunoSEQ plates. Measured with immunoSEQ multiplex PCR; TCRdb has only the in-frame clones, and not every one. The profile shows around 2.1 million clones, about 93% of them singletons. This sample stems from a study of shared clonotypes between healthy human individuals. Naive CD8 isolation took CD45RO-negative cells positively selected for CCR7 and excluded terminally differentiated effector memory CD45RA+ cells. Broader study findings: Apart from blood, nothing was sampled; tissue repertoires likely differ.

The specimen sequenced was naive CD8+ T cells from PBMCs. The sequence derives from a man aged 18 to 35 in good health. Some clones in this sample may be carry-over from other donors' samples.

CDR3 sequence reads: CASSDGGYEQYF. The CDR3 coding sequence is TGCGCCAGCAGTGATGGGGGTTACGAGCAGTACTTC. This chain uses TRBV10-1 with TRBJ2-7, with D possibly being TRBD1 or TRBD2 (5 bases each). The germline gives CDR1 WNHNN, CDR2 SYGVQD (reference sequence). Trimming stripped 3 bases from V and 4 bases from J, with 7 bases between. This CDR3 contains 12 residues.